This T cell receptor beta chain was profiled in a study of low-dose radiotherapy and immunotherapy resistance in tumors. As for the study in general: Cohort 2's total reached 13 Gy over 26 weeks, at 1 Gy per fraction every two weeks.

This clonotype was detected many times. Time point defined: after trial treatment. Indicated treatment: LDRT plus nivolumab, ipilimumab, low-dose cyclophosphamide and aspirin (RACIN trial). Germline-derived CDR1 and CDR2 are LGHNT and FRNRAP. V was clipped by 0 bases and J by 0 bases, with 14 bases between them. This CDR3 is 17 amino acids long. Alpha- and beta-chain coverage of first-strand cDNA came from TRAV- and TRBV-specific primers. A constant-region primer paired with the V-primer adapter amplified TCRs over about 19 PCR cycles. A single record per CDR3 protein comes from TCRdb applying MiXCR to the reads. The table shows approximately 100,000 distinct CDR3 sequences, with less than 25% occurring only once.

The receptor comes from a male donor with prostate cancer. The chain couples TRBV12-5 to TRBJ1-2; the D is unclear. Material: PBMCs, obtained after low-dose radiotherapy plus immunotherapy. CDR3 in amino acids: CASGLVPSRSANYGYTF. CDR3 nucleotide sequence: TGTGCTAGTGGTTTGGTACCCTCCCGAAGCGCTAACTATGGCTACACCTTC.